This note documents a single TCR beta chain sequence. Here immunoSEQ multiplex PCR was the method, and the copy in TCRdb shows in-frame clones only, minus some. The sample carries around 77,000 clones, 65% to 85% recorded once. This entry belongs to a study of cytotoxic CD8 clonotypes in ibrutinib-treated CLL. The germline V gene encodes CDR1 SGDLS and CDR2 YYNGEE. CDR3 length: 13 amino acids. Trimming cost V 0 bases and J 5 bases, with 5 bases left between them. The receptor was isolated from a human donor with chronic lymphocytic leukemia. V gene TRBV9 combines with J gene TRBJ2-2, with D possibly being TRBD2 (5 bases). The material sequenced was PBMCs, taken at disease progression, from a patient treated with ibrutinib. The CDR3 is CASSVVATGELFF. CDR3 nucleotides: TGTGCCAGCAGCGTAGTAGCGACCGGGGAGCTGTTTTTT. Full variable domain (missing parts from reference TRBV9 and TRBJ2-2): DSGVTQTPKHLITATGQRVTLRCSPRSGDLSVYWYQQSLDQGLQFLIQYYNGEERAKGNILERFSAQQFPDLHSELNLSSLELGDSALYFCASSVVATGELFFGEGSRLTVL.